The entry that follows covers one TCR beta chain sequence. TCRdb's table, derived via immunoSEQ multiplex PCR, lists solely in-frame clones and lacks some. The table records 35,000 to 50,000 clones, about 95% of them present only once. There are 17 residues in the CDR3. The V gene end was trimmed by 0 bases and the J gene end by 3 bases; junction bases not matched to a gene: 6. CDR1 and CDR2 from the germline V gene are SGHDN and FVKESK. Treatment: preoperative locoregional IRX-2 cytokine immunotherapy. The sample originates from a study of preoperative IRX-2 immunotherapy in early breast cancer. The TCR originated in a human donor with breast cancer. This rearrangement joins TRBV14 to TRBJ2-1, with 9 bases matching TRBD2. The sequencing here drew on tumor tissue, taken after IRX-2 immunotherapy. The CDR3 DNA is TGTGCCAGCAGCCAAGATCCGCTAGCGGGATTCTACAATGAGCAGTTCTTC. It encodes CASSQDPLAGFYNEQFF.